This T cell receptor beta chain stems from a study of Ad26.COV2.S vaccination and SARS-CoV-2 variants. Across the study: Within the COV1001 Ad26.COV2.S trial arm, the donor was enrolled. Dosing was one shot or two shots 56 days apart.

On this clone itself: Its antigen is unidentified.

Treatment of the sample: roughly 18 received Ad26.COV2.S at low or high dose, single or two shots; 5 received placebo; per-sample allocation not given. Vaccine and placebo recipients were sampled on day 63 after the first injection. Overall study findings and caveats: Participants in the vaccine arm had higher spike-specific TCR breadth; placebo recipients had lower. Participants given vaccine showed non-spike TCR breadth similar to that of placebo recipients.

TCRdb keeps only in-frame clones here, not all; method: immunoSEQ multiplex PCR. The data contain about 390,000 clones, 80% to 90% of them seen just once; the ten biggest clones take up 3.5%. The CDR3 runs 15 residues. From germline, CDR1 is LNHDA and CDR2 SQIVND (reference sequence). V dropped 5 bases and J dropped 5 bases, with 18 bases sitting between them. The specimen comprised peripheral blood, sampled in a trial of Ad26.COV2.S vaccine versus placebo. V usage is TRBV19 and J usage is TRBJ1-1; maybe TRBD1 (5 bases). This sequence originates from a person between 18 and 60 years old who received the Ad26.COV2.S COVID-19 vaccine or a placebo. The CDR3 DNA reads as TGTGCCAGTAGTCTAACAGGTACTTTAGGGACTGAAGCTTTCTTT. It translates to CASSLTGTLGTEAFF.